The 5 T cell receptor beta chains below all came from one sample that was sequenced in a study of shared clonotypes between healthy human individuals. Assay: immunoSEQ multiplex PCR; the TCRdb copy retains only in-frame clones and omits some. The data show some 2,000,000 clones, more than 90% seen once. Sequenced: naive CD4+ T cells sorted from blood. Subset described: CD45RA+ positively selected. These receptors all stem from a man between 18 and 29 years old in good health.

The count of this clone is one. The chain combines TRBV5-8 with TRBJ2-7; possibly TRBD1 for D (6 bases). CDR3 length equals 14 residues. Germline V gives CDR1 SGHTS, CDR2 YDEGEE. V lost 2 bases and J lost 0, with 9 bases in between. CDR3 nucleotides: TGTGCCAGCAGCTTCCGAGGGGGCTCCTACGAGCAGTACTTC. Encoded protein: CASSFRGGSYEQYF.

The chain uses TRBV19 and TRBJ2-2; D might be TRBD1 or TRBD2, each matching 6 bases. The CDR3 length is 14 residues. Germline lookup yields CDR1 LNHDA and CDR2 SQIVND (reference sequence). The V end was cut by 9 bases, the J end by 1 base, with 12 bases between. DNA of the CDR3: TGTGCCAGCGAGGGGGGAAAGAACACCGGGGAGCTGTTTTTT. Its translation is CASEGGKNTGELFF.

This chain uses TRBV7-9 with TRBJ1-1; no firm D call. Germline CDR1 SEHNR, CDR2 FQNEAQ (reference sequence). The CDR3 is 15 amino acids. The germline V and J ends were trimmed by 0 bases and 4 bases, with 12 bases remaining between them. Here the CDR3 DNA reads TGTGCCAGCAGCTTAGCGCTTCCGGCGGGCACTGAAGCTTTCTTT. It yields the protein CASSLALPAGTEAFF.

The chain joins TRBV4-1 to TRBJ2-1, with D perhaps being TRBD1 or TRBD2 (5 bases each). V lost 4 bases and J lost 11, with 9 bases in between. The germline CDR1 and CDR2 sequences are MGHRA and YSYEKL. The CDR3 contains 11 residues. In nucleotides, the CDR3 is TGCGCCAGCAGCCGCCGGGACCAGCAGTTCTTC. This translates into CASSRRDQQFF.

V and J are TRBV7-9 and TRBJ2-5, with 9 bases matching TRBD1. Germline V CDR1 and CDR2: SEHNR, FQNEAQ (reference sequence). The CDR3 extends over 14 amino acids. V lost 5 bases to trimming and J lost 5 bases; unmatched junction nucleotides: 6. CDR3 bases: TGTGCCAGCAGCGTCGGACAGGGGAGTGAGACCCAGTACTTC. This codes for CASSVGQGSETQYF.